What follows are 9 T cell receptor beta chains derived from one specimen sequenced in a study of T cell repertoires in cytomegalovirus infection. TCRdb passed the reads through MiXCR, listing each CDR3 protein once. In the table there are some 180,000 distinct CDR3 sequences, approximately 9.6% of which are singletons. The sequencing input was PBMCs. The receptors shown here come from a human donor in good health (CMV status not recorded). Some clones in this sample may be carry-over from other donors' samples.

This clonotype has ten or more counts. The rearrangement links TRBV7-3 to TRBJ2-5; D gene ambiguous. The CDR3 consists of 13 residues. V was pared by 4 bases and J by 5 bases, with 11 bases between. CDR1 SGHTA and CDR2 FQGTGA come from the germline V gene. The CDR3 DNA follows: TGTGCCAGCAGCTCCATAGTCGGGGAGACCCAGTACTTC. Protein: CASSSIVGETQYF.

Ten or more counts support this clonotype. The rearrangement uses TRBV7-2 and TRBJ1-2; tentative D call: TRBD1 (5 bases). Germline loops: CDR1 SGHTA, CDR2 FQGNSA. Trimming stripped 1 base from V and 4 bases from J, with 16 bases between. The CDR3 totals 16 residues. CDR3: CASSLDFRAGFYGYTF. The CDR3 nucleotides are TGTGCCAGCAGCTTAGATTTTCGGGCAGGGTTCTATGGCTACACCTTC.

This clonotype was recorded a few times. The rearrangement links TRBV12-3 or TRBV12-4 to TRBJ2-3; D possibly corresponds to TRBD2 (5 bases). Trimming shortened V by 2 bases and J by 2 bases, and 11 bases separated the two germline ends. This CDR3 region has 15 residues. DNA for the CDR3: TGTGCCAGCAGTTTACTCAGCGGTTCCACAGATACGCAGTATTTT. Protein: CASSLLSGSTDTQYF.

This clonotype was found many times. The rearrangement uses TRBV6-6 and TRBJ1-1; the D gene is possibly TRBD1 (5 bases). The V and J ends lost 5 bases and 5 bases respectively, with 12 bases between them. Germline V gene sequence: CDR1 MNHNY, CDR2 SVGAGI (reference sequence). The CDR3 extends over 13 amino acids. DNA of the CDR3: TGTGCCAGCAGTCGACAGAGAGGGACTGAAGCTTTCTTT. It translates to CASSRQRGTEAFF.

This clonotype has ten or more counts. This rearrangement joins TRBV4-3 to TRBJ2-2; no reliable D call. Trimming left V 0 bases short and J 7 bases short, with 18 bases between. Germline CDR1 reads LGHNA; CDR2 reads YSLEER. The CDR3 consists of 17 residues. The CDR3 nucleotides are TGCGCCAGCAGCCAAGAATCCATCTACTTAACGGACGGGGAGCTGTTTTTT. Its protein product is CASSQESIYLTDGELFF.

Notes on this clonotype: Possible read error: a much larger clone is one base away. The chain employs TRBV7-3 and TRBJ2-3, with 9 bases fitting TRBD2. This CDR3 contains 15 residues. Germline V lookup: CDR1 SGHTA, CDR2 FQGTGA. V lost 1 base to trimming and J lost 6 bases; unmatched junction nucleotides: 5. CDR3 protein: CASSLSGTSLDTQYF. The CDR3, as DNA: TGTGCCAGCAGCTTAAGTGGGACTAGCCTGGATACGCAGTATTTT.

The rearrangement joins TRBV7-9 to TRBJ1-5; D possibly corresponds to TRBD1 (5 bases). Germline CDR1 is SEHNR and CDR2 is FQNEAQ (reference sequence). The ends were cut back, 3 bases at V and 5 bases at J, with 14 bases in the middle. The CDR3 contains 15 residues. The CDR3 nucleotides are TGTGCCAGCAGCTTGGGGGGGGGTAACGATCAGCCCCAGCATTTT. It yields the protein CASSLGGGNDQPQHF.

This clonotype was counted at least ten times. The CDR3 DNA reads TGTGCCAGCAGCTTCCTAGCGGGGGACGGGGAGCTGTTTTTT. Its translation: CASSFLAGDGELFF. The V gene is TRBV7-2, the J gene TRBJ2-2, with TRBD2 matching over 10 bases. V trimming: 3 bases; J trimming: 7 bases; junction bases outside the gene matches: 2. Germline V lookup: CDR1 SGHTA, CDR2 FQGNSA. The CDR3 totals 14 residues.

This clonotype appeared many times. The chain links TRBV2 to TRBJ1-1; no reliable D call. With 3 bases removed from V and 4 bases from J, the gap between germline ends came to 15 bases. There are 15 residues in the CDR3. The germline gives CDR1 SNHLY, CDR2 FYNNEI. In DNA form, the CDR3 reads TGTGCCAGCAGTGAGGAGGCAGCCCTCTTCACTGAAGCTTTCTTT. It is translated as CASSEEAALFTEAFF.